Listed below are T cell receptor beta chains from one sample, sequenced in a study of beta chain features in type 1 diabetes. The method was immunoSEQ multiplex PCR; TCRdb's version includes in-frame clones alone and lacks a portion of them. The repertoire holds around 340,000 clones, with around 7.6% as singletons. Material: central memory CD4+ T cells from blood. The receptors here all came from a woman aged 18-29 years in good health. The CDR3 runs from the conserved cysteine through the conserved F or W. D genes are given only for firm matches. Clone size appears in some rows only: once, few, many, or a class for an expanded clone.

-	TRBJ1-2	TRBD1	TRBV10-2	CASSDGQGYGYTF	TGCGCCAGCAGTGACGGACAGGGTTATGGCTACACCTTC
few	TRBJ2-6	-	TRBV7-2	CASSLAGTNVLTF	TGTGCCAGCAGCTTAGCGGGGACCAACGTCCTGACTTTC
-	TRBJ2-3	TRBD2	TRBV5-1	CASSLVLTSEAQYF	TGCGCCAGCAGCTTGGTCCTGACTAGCGAGGCGCAGTATTTT
-	TRBJ1-1	-	TRBV2	CASSEASGTEAFF	TGTGCCAGCAGTGAAGCCTCGGGCACTGAAGCTTTCTTT
few	TRBJ1-4	TRBD1	TRBV15	CATKAGGATNEKLFF	TGTGCCACCAAGGCAGGGGGCGCGACTAATGAAAAACTGTTTTTT
-	TRBJ2-2	-	TRBV7-2	CASSIHLAGELFF	TGTGCCAGCAGCATACATCTAGCCGGGGAGCTGTTTTTT
few	TRBJ1-5	-	TRBV4-2	CASSQDAASYQPQHF	TGTGCCAGCAGCCAAGATGCCGCTTCCTATCAGCCCCAGCATTTT
-	TRBJ2-2	TRBD1	TRBV27	CASSPRQGAAGELFF	TGTGCCAGCAGTCCCCGACAGGGAGCCGCCGGGGAGCTGTTTTTT
-	TRBJ2-3	TRBD2	TRBV4-3	CASSHAKRGDQYF	TGCGCCAGCAGCCATGCGAAGCGGGGGGACCAGTATTTT
-	TRBJ1-2	-	TRBV15	CATRSVRGYTF	TGTGCCACCAGGTCGGTGAGGGGCTACACCTTC
-	TRBJ2-5	-	TRBV2	CASRGDQETQYF	TGTGCCAGCAGGGGGGACCAAGAGACCCAGTACTTC
few	TRBJ2-1	-	TRBV14	CASSQVYGSVYNEQFF	TGTGCCAGCAGCCAAGTTTACGGGTCCGTCTACAATGAGCAGTTCTTC
-	TRBJ1-2	-	TRBV7-9	CASSYTGARGDGYTF	TGTGCCAGCAGCTACACGGGGGCGCGAGGAGATGGCTACACCTTC
-	TRBJ1-5	-	TRBV6-5	CASRRNTGSNQPQHF	TGTGCCAGCAGGCGGAATACAGGGAGCAATCAGCCCCAGCATTTT
-	TRBJ1-5	-	TRBV6-6	CASTVIPGRSPQHF	TGTGCCAGCACAGTCATTCCTGGTCGTTCGCCCCAGCATTTT
many	TRBJ1-2	-	TRBV6-6	CASVREYGYTF	TGTGCCAGCGTCCGAGAGTATGGCTACACCTTC
-	TRBJ1-2	TRBD1	TRBV7-9	CASSLGQGNYGYTF	TGTGCCAGCAGCTTAGGACAGGGGAACTATGGCTACACCTTC
-	TRBJ2-1	-	TRBV13	CASSLYNEQFF	TGTGCCAGCAGCTTATACAATGAGCAGTTCTTC
many	TRBJ2-5	-	TRBV19	CASSGGYVETQYF	TGTGCCAGTAGTGGTGGGTATGTTGAGACCCAGTACTTC
few	TRBJ2-7	TRBD1	TRBV28	CASSLTALDRGQYF	TGTGCCAGCAGTTTAACCGCCCTCGACAGGGGACAGTACTTC
-	TRBJ1-2	TRBD1	TRBV15	CATSRGDRVGGYTF	TGTGCCACCAGCAGAGGAGACAGGGTCGGAGGCTACACCTTC
few	TRBJ2-3	-	TRBV11-2	CASSLLPTNSRDTQYF	TGTGCCAGCAGCTTACTCCCGACTAACTCAAGGGATACGCAGTATTTT
-	TRBJ2-2	-	TRBV4-2	CASGETANTGELFF	TGTGCCAGCGGTGAGACAGCCAACACCGGGGAGCTGTTTTTT
-	TRBJ2-2	-	TRBV5-4	CASSPTWRVNTGELFF	TGTGCCAGCAGCCCCACCTGGCGGGTCAACACCGGGGAGCTGTTTTTT
-	TRBJ1-2	-	TRBV6-1	CASSDVGGEREAYGYTF	TGTGCCAGCAGTGACGTGGGGGGCGAGAGAGAGGCCTATGGCTACACCTTC
-	TRBJ2-7	TRBD2	TRBV18	CASSPTSGPSYEQYF	TGTGCCAGCTCACCGACTAGCGGTCCCTCCTACGAGCAGTACTTC
-	TRBJ2-5	TRBD2	TRBV7-2	CASSLVGGRVGETQYF	TGTGCCAGCAGCTTAGTAGGCGGGAGGGTGGGGGAGACCCAGTACTTC
few	TRBJ1-5	-	TRBV28	CASTPWGGGDQPQHF	TGTGCCAGCACCCCTTGGGGGGGCGGGGATCAGCCCCAGCATTTT
-	TRBJ2-1	TRBD2	TRBV10-3	CAISEGLAGGLDEQFF	TGTGCCATCAGTGAGGGACTAGCGGGTGGCCTGGATGAGCAGTTCTTC
few	TRBJ1-4	-	TRBV5-4	CASSRGGATNEKLFF	TGTGCCAGCAGCCGCGGCGGTGCAACTAATGAAAAACTGTTTTTT
few	TRBJ2-3	-	TRBV29-1	CSVGAGGVIGTDTQYF	TGCAGCGTTGGGGCGGGTGGGGTTATAGGCACAGATACGCAGTATTTT
few	TRBJ1-1	-	TRBV10-3	CAISGPNTEAFF	TGTGCCATCAGTGGACCGAACACTGAAGCTTTCTTT
-	TRBJ1-2	-	TRBV4-3	CASSQDPRNFNYGYTF	TGCGCCAGCAGCCAAGATCCACGGAATTTTAACTATGGCTACACCTTC
few	TRBJ2-5	TRBD1	TRBV2	CASSEQGAMGTQYF	TGTGCCAGCAGTGAACAGGGGGCGATGGGGACCCAGTACTTC
few	TRBJ2-1	TRBD1	TRBV28	CASKGQGDEQFF	TGTGCCAGCAAAGGACAGGGCGATGAGCAGTTCTTC
-	TRBJ2-2	-	TRBV11-3	CASSFWSGNTGELFF	TGTGCCAGCAGCTTTTGGAGCGGGAACACCGGGGAGCTGTTTTTT
many	TRBJ2-1	-	TRBV2	CASSEISGALRYYNEQFF	TGTGCCAGCAGTGAAATTTCGGGAGCCCTAAGATATTACAATGAGCAGTTCTTC
-	TRBJ2-7	-	TRBV27	CASSFQGGTHPYEQYF	TGTGCCAGCAGTTTCCAGGGCGGGACCCACCCCTACGAGCAGTACTTC
many	TRBJ2-2	TRBD2	TRBV5-1	CASSLVGLAAGELFF	TGCGCCAGCAGCTTGGTGGGACTAGCAGCCGGGGAGCTGTTTTTT
-	TRBJ1-5	-	TRBV7-2	CASSLDRYQPQHF	TGTGCCAGCAGCTTAGACAGGTATCAGCCCCAGCATTTT
-	TRBJ1-2	TRBD1	TRBV6-5	CASSHHRGYGYTF	TGTGCCAGCAGCCACCACAGGGGTTATGGCTACACCTTC
few	TRBJ1-2	TRBD1	TRBV28	CASRPTGLTNYGYTF	TGTGCCAGCAGGCCGACAGGGCTTACTAACTATGGCTACACCTTC
few	TRBJ1-1	-	TRBV7-8	CASSLGRKNTEAFF	TGTGCCAGCAGCCTGGGGCGCAAGAACACTGAAGCTTTCTTT
-	TRBJ1-1	-	TRBV5-6	CASSRGTQGYTEAFF	TGTGCCAGCAGCCGAGGGACTCAGGGGTACACTGAAGCTTTCTTT
few	TRBJ2-5	TRBD2	TRBV7-2	CASSNSGSRETQYF	TGTGCCAGCAGCAATAGCGGGAGTAGAGAGACCCAGTACTTC
-	TRBJ1-1	TRBD1	TRBV7-8	CASSRETGLTEAFF	TGTGCCAGCAGCCGGGAGACAGGGTTGACTGAAGCTTTCTTT
few	TRBJ2-5	-	TRBV29-1	CSVRLADRITQYF	TGCAGCGTTCGGCTCGCGGATCGTATAACCCAGTACTTC
-	TRBJ2-2	TRBD1	TRBV4-2	CASSPTGDTGELFF	TGTGCCAGCAGCCCGACAGGGGACACCGGGGAGCTGTTTTTT
many	TRBJ1-1	-	TRBV7-9	CASSSQDGIEAFF	TGTGCCAGCAGCTCCCAGGACGGGATTGAAGCTTTCTTT
few	TRBJ2-2	-	TRBV7-3	CASSLNANTGELFF	TGTGCCAGCAGCTTAAACGCGAACACCGGGGAGCTGTTTTTT
few	TRBJ2-7	-	TRBV5-1	CASSIGPNYEQYF	TGCGCCAGCAGCATAGGACCGAACTACGAGCAGTACTTC
few	TRBJ2-1	-	TRBV9	CASSVGRGLWGNEQFF	TGTGCCAGCAGCGTAGGTCGGGGGCTGTGGGGGAATGAGCAGTTCTTC
few	TRBJ2-7	-	TRBV28	CASSLVSSEQYF	TGTGCCAGCAGTTTGGTTAGTTCCGAGCAGTACTTC
-	TRBJ2-1	TRBD2	TRBV7-3	CASSRQAGGSYNEQFF	TGTGCCAGCAGCCGACAAGCGGGAGGTTCCTACAATGAGCAGTTCTTC
many	TRBJ1-2	TRBD1	TRBV5-1	CASTTGQGAGGYTF	TGCGCCAGCACGACGGGACAGGGGGCTGGAGGCTACACCTTC
-	TRBJ2-7	TRBD1	TRBV19	CASSNTWTGGRGEQYF	TGTGCCAGTAGTAATACCTGGACAGGGGGCCGGGGAGAGCAGTACTTC
few	TRBJ2-3	TRBD2	TRBV29-1	CSVRIAGGADTQYF	TGCAGCGTTCGGATAGCGGGAGGAGCAGATACGCAGTATTTT
-	TRBJ2-3	-	TRBV27	CASKQGSTDTQYF	TGTGCCAGCAAGCAGGGGAGCACAGATACGCAGTATTTT
-	TRBJ2-7	-	TRBV7-2	CASSLISGTVSSYEQYF	TGTGCCAGCAGCTTAATCTCCGGGACCGTGAGCTCCTACGAGCAGTACTTC